Detailed here is one T cell receptor (beta chain). The sample is drawn from a study of blood T cell repertoires in COVID-19. About the research overall: Material from acute and convalescent COVID-19 was sourced from the United States, Italy and Spain. In each case, the material was cDNA or gDNA derived from T cells, B-cell-depleted T cells, or PBMCs.

The CDR3 runs 14 residues. CDR1 and CDR2 from the germline V gene are MNHEY and SVGAGI. V gave up 11 bases and J gave up 1 base, with 15 bases separating them. In the authors' workflow: The assay estimated nucleated cells by amplifying reference gene primers. The table came from immunoSEQ multiplex PCR; TCRdb's copy has only in-frame clones and leaves some out. V, J and clone size are taken as reported in that table, and D and trimming were inferred from the DNA itself. The table records around 250,000 clones, 80% to 90% of them present only once. The sample comprised peripheral blood. The sequence came from a man in his 60s with acute or convalescent COVID-19. This chain joins TRBV6-5 and TRBJ1-5, with a possible D match to TRBD1 (6 bases). In nucleotides, the CDR3 is TGTGCCTGCACTTCGACAGGCAGCAATCAGCCCCAGCATTTT. It is translated as CACTSTGSNQPQHF.